This T cell receptor (beta chain) was sequenced during a study of naive and memory T cell subsets (dated by TCRdb to 2017 to 2019). Background on the whole study: The figure summarizing these samples reported about 10 blood donors, 7 tuberculin skin test biopsies and 3 saline control biopsies. PCR2 was typically run as a SYBR Green qPCR and stopped at a set threshold, although low-input samples could use end-point PCR of around 6 cycles instead. Here is what the overall study found, with its caveats: The RNA-based method was acknowledged as potentially sensitive to TCR transcript changes with T cell activation and differentiation.

A robust, sensitive protocol for the amplification, sequencing and analysis of TCRs was described in the study, in which 3' ligation of a UMI-containing oligonucleotide to TCR cDNA was used. Whole blood analysis involved drawing more than 2 ml of peripheral blood from adult healthy volunteers into Tempus tubes and then extracting RNA following the manufacturer's instructions. Total RNA was treated with RQ1 DNase, without cell sorting, prior to reverse transcription, with an input of roughly 1 to 1,100 ng being targeted. Libraries were prepared from skin biopsies and whole blood so that pipeline robustness could be tested in samples in which T cells form a minority population. This clonotype has ten or more counts. There is no known antigen for this receptor. Base qualities are not at hand, and no much larger clone is one base apart. The CDR3 has 12 amino acids, counting the end cysteine and phenylalanine. The CDR3 DNA has 36 bases and is translated from base 1. V loses 6 bases of germline sequence and J loses 4 bases, and the interval between the two ends is 9 bases. For CDR1 and CDR2, the germline V gene lists MDHEN and SYDVKM.

Libraries were built with 5' RACE. The ligated cDNA was amplified in four rounds of PCR with nested alpha and beta constant region primers together with the SP2 primer. TCR RNA was reverse transcribed with SuperScript IV using alpha and beta constant region primers for the blood and skin samples. An oligonucleotide carrying the Illumina SP2 primer and a UMI was ligated to the cDNA 3' end using T4 RNA ligase 1. To prevent hairpin formation, the 12-nucleotide UMI was made up of two random hexamers with an eight-base spacer between them. From the second PCR onward, TCR alpha and beta chain libraries were processed separately and dual indexed for multiplexing. After pooling, the indexed libraries were analyzed by capillary electrophoresis and sequenced on either an Illumina MiSeq or NextSeq. Libraries were spiked with PhiX DNA at roughly 5-7.5% so that base diversity was increased and cluster recognition was improved. As for the original processing: UMIs were extracted from read 2 by Demultiplexor and combined with the TCR sequence from read 1, and reads were split according to sample indices. V and J genes and V-J junctions were identified by Decombinator, which gave every TCR a five-part identifier that included V and J deletions. UMIs were used by Collapsinator to correct sequencing errors and PCR amplification heterogeneity, so that a UMI-based abundance was obtained for each TCR. Identifiers were converted to nucleotide sequence by CDR3Translator and translated to amino acids, and CDR3 regions were extracted on the basis of terminal motifs. Error-corrected alpha and beta TCR counts from blood and skin were compared after normalization to input RNA amount. Using fastp at Q25 and MiXCR, TCRdb reprocessed the public reads and kept productive beta chains. Every entry covers one CDR3 protein and lists the most common genes and DNA from its rows. TCRdb, rather than the study authors, made the V and J calls. For this sample there are some 60,000 distinct CDR3 sequences; 7% to 8% appear just once. The top ten clonotypes cover about 19% of the sample.

The sequence joins TRBV28 to TRBJ1-1, with no confident D gene call. The receptor was derived from a female donor in good health. The DNA sequence is given as TGTGCCAGCAGCCTTTCCCTCACTGAAGCTTTCTTT. Translated, it reads CASSLSLTEAFF.